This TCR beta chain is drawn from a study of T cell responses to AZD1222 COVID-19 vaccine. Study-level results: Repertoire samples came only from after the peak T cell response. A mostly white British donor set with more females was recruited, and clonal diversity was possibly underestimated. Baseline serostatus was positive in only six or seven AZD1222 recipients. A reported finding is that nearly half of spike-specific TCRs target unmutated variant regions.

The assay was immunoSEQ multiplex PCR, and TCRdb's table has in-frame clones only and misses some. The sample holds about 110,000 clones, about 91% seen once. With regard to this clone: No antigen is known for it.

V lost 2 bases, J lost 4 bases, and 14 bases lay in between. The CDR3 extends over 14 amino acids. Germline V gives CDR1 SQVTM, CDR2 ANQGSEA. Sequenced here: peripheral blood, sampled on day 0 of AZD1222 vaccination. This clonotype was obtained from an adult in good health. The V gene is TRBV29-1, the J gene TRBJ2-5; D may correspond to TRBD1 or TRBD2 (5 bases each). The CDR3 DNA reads TGCAGCGTTGAACGGGACGTTGGGGGAGAGACCCAGTACTTC. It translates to CSVERDVGGETQYF.